This T cell receptor (beta chain) was sequenced in a study of regulatory T cells in long-lasting Graves disease. Regarding time point: newly diagnosed GD, antithyroid drugs for less than 3 months. RNA isolated from PBMCs was used to make the TCR library. The CDR3 covers 14 residues. Trimming cost V 5 bases and J 3 bases; bases outside gene matches: 3. Germline CDR1 is MNHNS and CDR2 is SASEGT. Relying on iRepertoire HTBI primers and Arm-PCR of CDR3 regions, the team built TCR beta libraries. TCRdb analysed the multiplex PCR reads with MiXCR anew, one entry per CDR3 protein. This table holds about 440,000 distinct CDR3 sequences, about 16% found once. The data also belong to a second study, concerning T cells in Graves' hyperthyroidism and ophthalmopathy.

The sample consisted of peripheral blood mononuclear cells (PBMCs), taken at new diagnosis, from a patient treated with antithyroid drugs. The chain uses TRBV6-1 and TRBJ2-5, with TRBD2 matching 10 bases. This clonotype was sampled from a woman in her late teens or twenties with Graves disease. The CDR3 here is CASSTLAGEETQYF. In DNA form, the CDR3 reads TGTGCCAGCAGTACCCTAGCGGGAGAAGAGACCCAGTACTTC.